The clone carrying this T cell receptor beta chain was seen a handful of times. As yet, its antigen is unknown. Pregnant or lactating patients and those with other autoimmune diseases or uncontrolled infections were excluded. The data belong to a study of Graves' ophthalmopathy and Graves' hyperthyroidism. Overall study context: At the time of initial diagnosis and before any treatment, peripheral blood was collected.

Study outcomes and limitations: Ophthalmopathy progression was predicted by the model at about 70% sensitivity and less than 80% specificity.

RNA transcripts were the template, and TCR beta CDR3 regions were amplified from them. First-round RT-PCR employed HTBI primers, with a second-round multiplex PCR after it. TCRdb processed the multiplex PCR reads anew with MiXCR; each CDR3 protein has one entry. The sample has 200,000 to 250,000 distinct CDR3 sequences, around 42% seen once. The sequence was collected from an adult man with Graves' ophthalmopathy. The sample was peripheral blood.

The CDR3 nucleotides read TGTGCCAGCAGCTTAGCAGCGGTCTTCTACGAGCAGTACTTC. As protein: CASSLAAVFYEQYF. This sequence joins TRBV11-2 and TRBJ2-7; TRBD2 might be the D (5 bases). V lost 1 base to trimming and J lost 3 bases, with 10 bases between them. The CDR3 is 14 residues long. Germline V CDR1 and CDR2: SGHAT, FQNNGV. The variable domain in full, completed from reference TRBV11-2 and TRBJ2-7, reads EAGVAQSPRYKIIEKRQSVAFWCNPISGHATLYWYQQILGQGPKLLIQFQNNGVVDDSQLPKDRFSAERLKGVDSTLKIQPAKLEDSAVYLCASSLAAVFYEQYFGPGTRLTVT.